These T cell receptor beta chains were read from a single sample in a study of blood T cell repertoires in COVID-19. Sequenced by immunoSEQ multiplex PCR; TCRdb stores in-frame clones only, minus some. The sample lists 20,000 to 25,000 clones; approximately 81% were seen once. The source material was peripheral blood. The receptor set was obtained from a man aged 35 to 55 with acute or convalescent COVID-19. Each CDR3 is given with its conserved first and last residue. The order of the fields is D gene, V gene, clone size, J gene, CDR3 protein, CDR3 DNA. The D gene is left open where the match is weak. Clone size, where shown, is once, few, many, or a class for clones that have expanded.

d_gene: NA; v_gene: TRBV19; abundance: NA; j_gene: TRBJ1-1; CDR3aa: CASSISGVEAFF; CDR3nt: TGTGCCAGTAGTATTTCGGGGGTTGAAGCTTTCTTT
d_gene: NA; v_gene: TRBV19; abundance: few; j_gene: TRBJ2-4; CDR3aa: CASRTIQGAKNIQYF; CDR3nt: TGTGCCAGTAGAACCATCCAGGGGGCCAAAAACATTCAGTACTTC
d_gene: TRBD1; v_gene: TRBV13; abundance: NA; j_gene: TRBJ1-2; CDR3aa: CASSSQGARNYGYTF; CDR3nt: TGTGCCAGCAGCTCTCAGGGGGCGCGGAACTATGGCTACACCTTC
d_gene: NA; v_gene: TRBV12-5; abundance: NA; j_gene: TRBJ2-1; CDR3aa: CASGLDIEQFF; CDR3nt: TGTGCTAGTGGTTTGGACATAGAGCAGTTCTTC
d_gene: NA; v_gene: TRBV6-6; abundance: NA; j_gene: TRBJ2-2; CDR3aa: CASSRDYRNTGELFF; CDR3nt: TGTGCCAGCAGTCGCGACTATCGGAACACCGGGGAGCTGTTTTTT
d_gene: NA; v_gene: TRBV25-1; abundance: NA; j_gene: TRBJ2-5; CDR3aa: CASKTPWRETQYF; CDR3nt: TGTGCCAGCAAAACCCCGTGGAGGGAGACCCAGTACTTC
d_gene: TRBD2; v_gene: TRBV4-1; abundance: NA; j_gene: TRBJ2-7; CDR3aa: CASSQATSGGYEQYF; CDR3nt: TGCGCCAGCAGCCAAGCGACTAGCGGAGGGTACGAGCAGTACTTC
d_gene: TRBD1; v_gene: TRBV6-1; abundance: few; j_gene: TRBJ1-3; CDR3aa: CASSENAGEGASGNTIYF; CDR3nt: TGTGCCAGCAGTGAAAACGCCGGAGAGGGGGCATCTGGAAACACCATATATTTT
d_gene: NA; v_gene: TRBV11-2; abundance: NA; j_gene: TRBJ1-6; CDR3aa: CASSTQNSPLHF; CDR3nt: TGTGCCAGCAGCACACAGAATTCACCCCTCCACTTT
d_gene: NA; v_gene: TRBV19; abundance: NA; j_gene: TRBJ1-1; CDR3aa: CASSIGRDTEAFF; CDR3nt: TGTGCCAGTAGTATAGGACGGGACACTGAAGCTTTCTTT
d_gene: NA; v_gene: TRBV3-1/TRBV3-2; abundance: NA; j_gene: TRBJ1-2; CDR3aa: CASRRRAGGGYTF; CDR3nt: TGTGCCAGCAGGCGCAGGGCTGGCGGTGGCTACACCTTC
d_gene: NA; v_gene: TRBV7-6; abundance: few; j_gene: TRBJ1-2; CDR3aa: CASSRYLGDTGGYTF; CDR3nt: TGTGCCAGCAGCAGATATCTAGGGGATACGGGTGGCTACACCTTC
d_gene: TRBD1; v_gene: TRBV2; abundance: NA; j_gene: TRBJ2-7; CDR3aa: CASGQGYEQYF; CDR3nt: TGTGCCAGCGGACAGGGCTACGAGCAGTACTTC
d_gene: TRBD1; v_gene: TRBV6-4; abundance: NA; j_gene: TRBJ1-5; CDR3aa: CASSDFRDRGPESNQPQHF; CDR3nt: TGTGCCAGCAGTGACTTTCGGGACAGGGGGCCTGAGAGCAATCAGCCCCAGCATTTT
d_gene: NA; v_gene: TRBV6-1; abundance: NA; j_gene: TRBJ1-2; CDR3aa: CASSDTGLGGYTF; CDR3nt: TGTGCCAGCAGTGATACAGGGTTGGGTGGCTACACCTTC
d_gene: NA; v_gene: TRBV21-1; abundance: NA; j_gene: TRBJ2-7; CDR3aa: CASLVNTYEQYF; CDR3nt: TGTGCCAGCTTAGTGAATACCTACGAGCAGTACTTC